This TCR beta chain was sequenced for a study of T cells after yellow fever vaccination. Each CDR3 protein is one row after TCRdb ran MiXCR on the 5' RACE reads. The repertoire has nearly 550,000 distinct CDR3 sequences, about 19% of them found once; the top ten carry 13% to 15%. V gave up 4 bases and J gave up 0 bases, with 10 bases separating them. The V gene's germline CDR1 is DFQATT and CDR2 SNEGSKA (reference sequence). This CDR3 has 13 amino acids. The V and J genes are TRBV20-1 and TRBJ2-7, with D tentatively TRBD2 (5 bases). This sequence originates from a man younger than 40 who received the YFV17D yellow fever vaccine. The source material was PBMCs, sampled 15 days after the yellow fever booster vaccination. The CDR3 sequence: CSATQGSSYEQYF. In DNA form, the CDR3 reads TGCAGTGCTACTCAAGGGAGCTCCTACGAGCAGTACTTC.